These 2 T cell receptor beta chains came from one sample sequenced in a study of cytomegalovirus exposure and HLA in healthy donors. It was with 60 Vbeta and 13 Jbeta primers that the PCR ran. Here immunoSEQ multiplex PCR was the method, and the copy in TCRdb shows in-frame clones only, minus some. The profile covers roughly 170,000 clones, with roughly 87% appearing a single time and around 1.7% taken by the ten largest. Sequenced sample: PBMCs. Receptor source: a man in his forties or fifties in good health and CMV-seronegative.

This sequence joins TRBV11-3 and TRBJ1-1; D is unclear. The CDR3 is 13 residues long. V was shortened by 6 bases and J by 5 bases, with 13 bases between the two germline ends. Germline CDR1 is SGHNT and CDR2 is YENEEA. CDR3 region: CASRDGDHTEAFF. The CDR3 DNA reads TGTGCCAGCAGAGACGGGGATCATACTGAAGCTTTCTTT.

This chain uses TRBV14 with TRBJ1-6; D possibly corresponds to TRBD1 (5 bases). The germline V gene encodes CDR1 SGHDN and CDR2 FVKESK. Trimming shortened V by 1 base and J by 6 bases, and 10 bases separated the two germline ends. This CDR3 spans 15 amino acids. CDR3 sequence reads: CASSQAARVNSPLHF. CDR3 DNA sequence: TGTGCCAGCAGCCAAGCGGCCAGGGTTAATTCACCCCTCCACTTT.